The clone carrying this T cell receptor (beta chain) was observed at least ten times. These data belong to a study of beta chain features in type 1 diabetes. Germline V lookup: CDR1 KGHSH, CDR2 LQKENI. This CDR3 region has 16 residues. Trimming shortened V by 3 bases and J by 2 bases, and 17 bases separated the two germline ends. Reverse transcription of all isolated RNA meant that expressed TCRB transcripts were sequenced. Here immunoSEQ multiplex PCR was the method, and the copy in TCRdb shows in-frame clones only, minus some. The sample has roughly 300,000 clones; about 15% are singletons. The rearrangement joins TRBV18 to TRBJ2-7; weak D call: TRBD2 (5 bases). The sequence was collected from a man aged 25-40 years in good health. The sample comprised central memory CD4+ T cells from blood. CDR3 sequence (DNA): TGTGCCAGCTCACCCGGAGGAACCCTAAGAACCTACGAGCAGTACTTC. It yields the protein CASSPGGTLRTYEQYF. Drawing the rest from reference TRBV18 and TRBJ2-7, the complete variable domain is NAGVMQNPRHLVRRRGQEARLRCSPMKGHSHVYWYRQLPEEGLKFMVYLQKENIIDESGMPKERFSAEFPKEGPSILRIQQVVRGDSAAYFCASSPGGTLRTYEQYFGPGTRLTVT.